This T cell receptor (beta chain) was obtained from a study of T cells after yellow fever vaccination. Study-level information: Any fraction with a low cell number was prepared using SMART-Seq v4 Ultra Low Input.

TCRdb fed the 5' RACE reads into MiXCR, producing one record per CDR3 protein. The table lists fewer than 350,000 distinct CDR3 sequences, 3% to 4.5% of them singletons. Trimming removed 3 bases at V and 3 bases at J, with 11 bases between. In germline, CDR1 is LGHDT, CDR2 YNNKEL (reference sequence). The CDR3 is 14 amino acids. A few counts support this clonotype. As yet, its antigen is unknown. The study, taken as a whole, reports: FACS-sorted repertoires might harbor abundant contaminating clonotypes from the bulk population. Only a minor proportion of clonotypes was detected across both CD4 and CD8 compartments.

J is TRBJ1-1 and V is TRBV3-1, with D possibly matching TRBD1 (6 bases). This specimen consisted of PBMCs, obtained on the day of the yellow fever booster vaccination. The sequence was collected from a man aged 18-30 years who received the YFV17D yellow fever vaccine. In DNA, the CDR3 is TGTGCCAGCAGCCATCACAGGGACGACACTGAAGCTTTCTTT. Its protein is CASSHHRDDTEAFF.